Listed below are T cell receptor beta chains from one sample, sequenced in a study of T cell responses to AZD1222 COVID-19 vaccine. TCRdb's table, derived via immunoSEQ multiplex PCR, lists solely in-frame clones and lacks some. This sample has tens of thousands of clones; roughly 87% occur once, and the top ten carry less than 25%. The sample consisted of peripheral blood, taken on day 0 of AZD1222 vaccination. The receptors stem from an adult in good health. The CDR3 runs from the conserved cysteine through the conserved F or W. A D gene is named only where the DNA matches it firmly. For some rows the clone size is stated as once, few or many, or as a class when expanded; others skip it.

V	size	J	D	DNA	CDR3
TRBV5-6	NA	TRBJ1-5	NA	TGTGCCAGCAGCTTGCGGGGTCCGGGCAATCAGCCCCAGCATTTT	CASSLRGPGNQPQHF
TRBV4-1	NA	TRBJ2-7	TRBD1	TGCGCCAGCAGCCAAGATACAGGGGGCTACGAGCAGTACTTC	CASSQDTGGYEQYF
TRBV29-1	once	TRBJ1-2	NA	TGCAGCGTTGAAGATCCTACAAGGGCGGGTAACTATGGCTACACCTTC	CSVEDPTRAGNYGYTF
TRBV4-1	NA	TRBJ1-2	NA	TGCGCCAGCAGCGCACAGGGCGGCTATGGCTACACCTTC	CASSAQGGYGYTF
TRBV20-1	NA	TRBJ2-5	NA	TGCAGTGCAACGTTAGAGACCCAGTACTTC	CSATLETQYF
TRBV20-1	NA	TRBJ1-5	NA	TGCAGTGCTAGTGGGCAACATAGCAATCAGCCCCAGCATTTT	CSASGQHSNQPQHF
TRBV11-3	NA	TRBJ2-2	NA	TGTGCCAGCAGCTCACCCTCGGCCGGGGAGCTGTTTTTT	CASSSPSAGELFF
TRBV6-5	NA	TRBJ2-2	NA	TGTGCCAGCAGTTACTCGCTTACCCGGGGGGAGCTGTTTTTT	CASSYSLTRGELFF
TRBV27	few	TRBJ2-4	NA	TGTGCCAGCAGTTCGCCTTCCACAGGGTTCCCCAAAAACATTCAGTACTTC	CASSSPSTGFPKNIQYF
TRBV18	NA	TRBJ1-1	TRBD1	TGTGCCAGCTCACCAAGGACAGGCACTGAAGCTTTCTTT	CASSPRTGTEAFF
TRBV18	NA	TRBJ1-3	TRBD1	TGTGCCAGCTCACCAAAGATGGTTCGGACAGGGGCTGGAAACACCATATATTTT	CASSPKMVRTGAGNTIYF
TRBV15	NA	TRBJ2-7	NA	TGTGCCACCAGCAGAGGCGGACTTGAGCAGTACTTC	CATSRGGLEQYF
TRBV19	NA	TRBJ1-2	NA	TGTGCCAGTAGTACGGAACACCTAGCTAACTATGGCTACACCTTC	CASSTEHLANYGYTF
TRBV21-1	NA	TRBJ2-1	NA	TGTGCCAGCAGCTGCCAACCGGGCCCCCTCATGTGGAATGAGCAGTTCTTC	CASSCQPGPLMWNEQFF
TRBV30	NA	TRBJ2-1	TRBD2	TGTGCCTGGAGTGCAACGGGGCTAGCGGGAGACAATGAGCAGTTCTTC	CAWSATGLAGDNEQFF
TRBV6-2/TRBV6-3	NA	TRBJ2-3	TRBD2	TGTGCCAGCAGTTACTCCTTACGACTAGCGGGGAGTATCACAGATACGCAGTATTTT	CASSYSLRLAGSITDTQYF
TRBV24-1	NA	TRBJ2-5	TRBD2	TGTGCCACCAGTGACCAGGGGGGTAGCGGGGGCTCGCGGGAGACCCAGTACTTC	CATSDQGGSGGSRETQYF
TRBV18	NA	TRBJ1-5	TRBD1	TGTGCCAGCTCAACAGGGGGTAATGACCAGCCCCAGCATTTT	CASSTGGNDQPQHF
TRBV4-3	NA	TRBJ1-3	TRBD1	TGCGCCAGCAGCCAGGACAGGAGCTCTGGAAACACCATATATTTT	CASSQDRSSGNTIYF
TRBV27	NA	TRBJ1-1	NA	TGTGCCAGCAGTGAGGTTATCGGCACTGAAGCTTTCTTT	CASSEVIGTEAFF
TRBV12-3/TRBV12-4	few	TRBJ2-5	NA	TGTGCCAGCAGTTTGGGGAGCGCGACCCAGTACTTC	CASSLGSATQYF
TRBV6-2/TRBV6-3	NA	TRBJ2-1	NA	TGTGCCAGCAGTTACGGGGACCTCCCGGTTGGGCAGTTCTTC	CASSYGDLPVGQFF
TRBV6-2/TRBV6-3	NA	TRBJ2-2	NA	TGTGCCAGCAGTTACGGCACTCGAGGCCCCGGGGAGCTGTTTTTT	CASSYGTRGPGELFF
TRBV27	NA	TRBJ2-4	NA	TGTGCCAGCAGCCTTACAGGGCTCACCAAAAACATTCAGTACTTC	CASSLTGLTKNIQYF
TRBV29-1	NA	TRBJ1-2	NA	TGCAGCGTTGAAGTAGGGGGAGGTAGTGGCTACACCTTC	CSVEVGGGSGYTF
TRBV7-9	NA	TRBJ1-1	NA	TGTGCCAGCAGCTCCGACAGGAACACTGAAGCTTTCTTT	CASSSDRNTEAFF
TRBV19	NA	TRBJ1-1	NA	TGTGCCAGTAGTATAAGGTACCAGGGCACTGAAGCTTTCTTT	CASSIRYQGTEAFF
TRBV6-5	NA	TRBJ1-2	NA	TGTGCCAGCACCGTAGGACGGGGTTACGGCTACACCTTC	CASTVGRGYGYTF
TRBV5-1	NA	TRBJ2-7	NA	TGCGCCAGCAGCTTGGCCCAGATTGGGGACTACGAGCAGTACTTC	CASSLAQIGDYEQYF
TRBV29-1	NA	TRBJ1-1	TRBD1	TGCAGCGCTCTGGGACAGGGGGCTTCTGAAGCTTTCTTT	CSALGQGASEAFF
TRBV14	NA	TRBJ1-1	TRBD1	TGTGCCAGCAGCCAAACAGGGGGCTGGACTGAAGCTTTCTTT	CASSQTGGWTEAFF
TRBV11-2	NA	TRBJ2-3	NA	TGTGCCAGCAGCTTACGGCGGGGTATTACAGATACGCAGTATTTT	CASSLRRGITDTQYF
TRBV2	NA	TRBJ2-1	NA	TGTGCCAGCAAACAGGGTTATGAGCAGTTCTTC	CASKQGYEQFF
TRBV2	NA	TRBJ2-6	NA	TGTGCCAGCAGTTCATCTGGGGCCAACGTCCTGACTTTC	CASSSSGANVLTF
TRBV19	NA	TRBJ2-7	NA	TGTGCCAGTAGTCGCGGGACAGTTTCCTACGAGCAGTACTTC	CASSRGTVSYEQYF
TRBV30	NA	TRBJ1-1	NA	TGTGCCGGACGCGGGGGTTACACTGAAGCTTTCTTT	CAGRGGYTEAFF
TRBV10-3	NA	TRBJ1-2	NA	TGTGCCATCAGTGGAGACACCCTCTATGGCTACACCTTC	CAISGDTLYGYTF
TRBV29-1	NA	TRBJ2-2	NA	TGCAGCGCTCCGGTAGGAGCAACCGGGGAGCTGTTTTTT	CSAPVGATGELFF
TRBV7-9	NA	TRBJ1-4	NA	TGTGCCAGCAGGCCCCAAGGGCCGGGAGAAAAACTGTTTTTT	CASRPQGPGEKLFF
TRBV7-8	few	TRBJ1-2	NA	TGTGCCAGCAGTCCCGACATAAACTATGGCTACACCTTC	CASSPDINYGYTF
TRBV7-3	NA	TRBJ2-3	NA	TGTGCCAGCAGCTTAAGTGCGAGGGGCGCGCAGTATTTT	CASSLSARGAQYF
TRBV11-3	NA	TRBJ2-3	TRBD2	TGTGCCAGCAGCCCCAAGAGCGGGGGGGTAGGGGATACGCAGTATTTT	CASSPKSGGVGDTQYF
TRBV7-2	NA	TRBJ2-5	NA	TGTGCCAGCAGCAGAGACAGGTACCAAGAGACCCAGTACTTC	CASSRDRYQETQYF
TRBV27	NA	TRBJ1-5	NA	TGTGCCAGCAACTCGCCGGGACAATGGAACCAACAGCCCCAGCATTTT	CASNSPGQWNQQPQHF
TRBV19	few	TRBJ2-5	NA	TGTGCCAGTAGTAGTCCGGGACTTTTAGAGACCCAGTACTTC	CASSSPGLLETQYF
TRBV24-1	few	TRBJ1-2	NA	TGTGCCACCAGTGGAGGTCCGAGGATGGGCTACACCTTC	CATSGGPRMGYTF
TRBV5-6	NA	TRBJ2-2	TRBD1	TGTGCCAGCAGCCCGGACAGGGGAAACACCGGGGAGCTGTTTTTT	CASSPDRGNTGELFF